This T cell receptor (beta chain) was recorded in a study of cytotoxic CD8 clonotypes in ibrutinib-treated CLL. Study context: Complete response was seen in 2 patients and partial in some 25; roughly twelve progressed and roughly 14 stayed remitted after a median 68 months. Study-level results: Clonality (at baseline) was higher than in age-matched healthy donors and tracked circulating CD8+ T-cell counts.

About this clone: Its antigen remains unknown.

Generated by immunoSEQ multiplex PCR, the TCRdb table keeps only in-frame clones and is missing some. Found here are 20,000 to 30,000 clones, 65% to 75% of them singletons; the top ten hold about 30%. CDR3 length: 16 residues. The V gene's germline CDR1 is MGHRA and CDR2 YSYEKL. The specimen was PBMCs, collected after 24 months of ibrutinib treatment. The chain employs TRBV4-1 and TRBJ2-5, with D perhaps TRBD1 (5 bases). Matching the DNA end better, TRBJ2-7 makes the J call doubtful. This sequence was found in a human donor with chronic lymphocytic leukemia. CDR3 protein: CASSQEGAITSYEQYF. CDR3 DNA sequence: TGCGCCAGCAGCCAAGAAGGGGCCATCACCTCCTACGAGCAGTACTTC.